The T cell receptor (beta chain) described here comes from a study of blood T cell repertoires in COVID-19. Looking at the study overall: Nucleic acid was either cDNA or gDNA, and it came from T cells, B-cell-depleted T cells, or PBMCs.

There are 14 residues in the CDR3. The germline V gene has CDR1 LNHDA and CDR2 SQIVND (reference sequence). Trimming took 7 bases from V and 2 from J, leaving 14 bases between them. Original handling: From reference gene primer amplification, estimates of nucleated cell counts were derived. Measured with immunoSEQ multiplex PCR; TCRdb has only the in-frame clones, and not every one. The V and J calls and the clone size are those of that table, but D and trimming were determined from the DNA. The profile shows about 220,000 clones, 84% of them singletons. The gene calls are TRBV19 and TRBJ1-1, with D possibly being TRBD1 (6 bases). The source material was peripheral blood. This sequence originates from a woman aged 55 to 70 who had recovered from COVID-19. The CDR3: CASNQQGFNTEAFF. CDR3 bases: TGTGCCAGTAATCAACAGGGTTTTAACACTGAAGCTTTCTTT.